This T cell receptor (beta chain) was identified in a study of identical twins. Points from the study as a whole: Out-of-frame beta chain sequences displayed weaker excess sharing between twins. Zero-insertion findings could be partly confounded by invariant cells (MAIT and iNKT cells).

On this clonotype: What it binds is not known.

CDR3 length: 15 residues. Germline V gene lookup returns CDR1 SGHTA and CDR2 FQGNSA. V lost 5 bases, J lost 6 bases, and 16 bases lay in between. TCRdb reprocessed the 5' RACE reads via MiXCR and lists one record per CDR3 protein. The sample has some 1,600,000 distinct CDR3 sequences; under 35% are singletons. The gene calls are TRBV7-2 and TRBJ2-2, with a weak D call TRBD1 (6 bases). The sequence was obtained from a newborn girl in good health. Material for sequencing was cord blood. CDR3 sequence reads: CASSLPFKGAGELFF. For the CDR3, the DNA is TGTGCCAGCAGCCTCCCCTTCAAGGGGGCCGGGGAGCTGTTTTTT.